This note documents a single T cell receptor beta chain sequence. What it binds is not known. The study made its TCR cDNA through 5'RACE template switching. That step introduced a universal primer site along with UMIs. One entry per CDR3 protein results from TCRdb running MiXCR on the 5' RACE reads. The sample carries just over 250,000 distinct CDR3 sequences, roughly 5% recorded once. This sample was taken from a study of T cells after yellow fever vaccination. Across the whole study: Each low-cell-number fraction was prepared by means of SMART-Seq v4 Ultra Low Input.

Trimming removed 4 bases at V and 4 bases at J, with 12 bases between. The CDR3 covers 15 residues. Germline V CDR1 and CDR2: KGHDR, SFDVKD. The study, taken as a whole, reports: Contamination of FACS-sorted repertoires by abundant clonotypes from the bulk population could occur.

The sequencing used CD4+ T cells sorted from PBMCs, collected on the day of the yellow fever booster vaccination. This chain uses TRBV24-1 with TRBJ2-2, with D possibly TRBD1 on 6 matching bases. The source of this sequence is a young man who received the YFV17D yellow fever vaccine. CDR3 nucleotides: TGTGCCACCAGTGACCCCGGGACATCCACCGGGGAGCTGTTTTTT. This translates into CATSDPGTSTGELFF.